This T cell receptor (beta chain) was documented in a study of CD8 T cells in ankylosing spondylitis. Study-wide points: Significantly higher representation of disease-linked clones was reported for matched ankylosing spondylitis synovial fluid. Earlier authors reported some of these motif variants in reactive arthritis synovial fluid and blood. In ankylosing spondylitis blood, a motif of roughly 8 highly homologous TCR beta variants appeared characteristic. Disease-linked clones were CD8+ and relatively rare in peripheral blood.

Making the TCR beta libraries involved quantitative 5'-RACE with molecular barcodes. TCRdb recomputed calls from the 5' RACE reads with MiXCR, one row per CDR3 protein. The sample has 350,000 to 450,000 distinct CDR3 sequences; around 26% are singletons. A note on this clonotype: Its specificity is unknown.

Material for sequencing was blood, either unsorted or a sorted T cell fraction (not recorded which). This receptor was identified in a male donor with ankylosing spondylitis.

The CDR3 DNA is TGTGCCAGCAGCCAAGAAATACCGAAGGGGACTAGCGGGAGGATTTCCTACGAGCAGTACTTC. Translated: CASSQEIPKGTSGRISYEQYF. The J gene is TRBJ2-7, the V gene TRBV14, with 15 bases fitting TRBD2. Germline CDR1 SGHDN, CDR2 FVKESK. Germline trimming cut 0 bases from V and 1 base from J; bases unmatched to any gene: 13. There are 21 residues in the CDR3.